These 29 T cell receptor beta chains were all obtained from the same sample, sequenced in a study of T cells after yellow fever vaccination. A single record per CDR3 protein comes from TCRdb applying MiXCR to the 5' RACE reads. The sample includes some 300,000 distinct CDR3 sequences, less than 9.5% of them seen just once. The source material was PBMCs, sampled around 45 days after the first yellow fever vaccination. Receptor source: a man aged 18 to 29 who received the YFV17D yellow fever vaccine.

The V and J genes are TRBV3-1 and TRBJ2-2; D gene unclear. CDR1 and CDR2 from the germline V gene are LGHDT and YNNKEL (reference sequence). The CDR3 sequence is 15 residues long. V lost 1 base, J lost 2 bases, and 8 bases lay in between. The CDR3 spells CASSQAPRNTGELFF. The CDR3 nucleotides read TGTGCCAGCAGCCAAGCCCCCAGAAACACCGGGGAGCTGTTTTTT.

This clonotype was found many times. V and J are TRBV25-1 and TRBJ1-6; no firm D call. This CDR3 is 16 amino acids long. Germline CDR1 MGHDK, CDR2 SYGVNS. Trimming removed 4 bases at V and 7 bases at J, with 17 bases between. CDR3 sequence: CASSALSGGWNSPLHF. For the CDR3, the DNA is TGTGCCAGCAGTGCTCTATCGGGAGGGTGGAATTCACCCCTCCACTTT.

The chain uses TRBV28 and TRBJ2-7; D is ambiguous. The germline CDR1 and CDR2 sequences are MDHEN and SYDVKM. This CDR3 is built from 12 residues. The V end was cut by 5 bases, the J end by 2 bases, with 7 bases between. The DNA of the CDR3 is TGTGCCAGCAGTAGGTGGACCTACGAGCAGTACGTC. Its protein product is CASSRWTYEQYV.

This clonotype was observed a handful of times. The V and J genes are TRBV6-5 and TRBJ1-6; TRBD1 matches 12 bases. The J segment lost 9 bases and the V segment lost 2 bases, leaving 2 bases of the junction unmatched. CDR1 is MNHEY and CDR2 is SVGAGI in the germline V gene. The CDR3 has 15 amino acids. Written as DNA, the CDR3 is TGTGCCAGCAGTTACAGGGGACAGGGGGCTTCACCCCTCCACTTT. Translated: CASSYRGQGASPLHF.

V and J are TRBV12-3 or TRBV12-4 and TRBJ2-5; D is unclear. The CDR3 sequence is 14 residues long. Trimming pared 6 bases from V and 3 bases from J, leaving 14 bases between. The CDR3 nucleotides read TGTGCCAGCAGCCCCGAGAGGCGGAAAGAGACCCAGTACTTC. Translated, it gives CASSPERRKETQYF.

This chain connects TRBV5-1 to TRBJ2-7; D remains unclear. The V gene's germline CDR1 is SGHRS and CDR2 YFSETQ. CDR3 length: 14 residues. V was trimmed by 2 bases and J by 3 bases, leaving 12 bases between them. The CDR3 DNA sequence: TGCGCCAGCAGCTTCGGCGCGAACAGCTACGAGCAGTACTTC. Protein sequence: CASSFGANSYEQYF.

This clonotype turned up a few times. V usage is TRBV30 and J usage is TRBJ1-1; maybe TRBD1 (5 bases). CDR1 GTSNPN and CDR2 SVGIG come from the germline V gene (reference sequence). CDR3 length: 9 residues. The V end lost 8 bases, the J end lost 11 bases, and 12 bases lay between the germline ends. The CDR3 DNA sequence: TGTGCCGGCGGGCGGGGGGCTTTCTTT. It encodes CAGGRGAFF.

This clonotype was found once. The chain combines TRBV4-3 with TRBJ2-7, with TRBD1 as a possible D gene (5 bases). Trimming removed 6 bases at V and 5 bases at J, with 20 bases between. Germline-derived CDR1 and CDR2 are LGHNA and YSLEER. This CDR3 spans 15 amino acids. The CDR3 here is CASSQPLTVSHEQYF. As DNA, the CDR3 is TGCGCCAGCAGTCAACCCTTGACAGTCAGCCACGAGCAGTACTTC.

Only a few counts were recorded for this clonotype. The chain recombines TRBV20-1 with TRBJ1-1, with 9 bases fitting TRBD1. The CDR3 is made up of 16 amino acids. Germline CDR1 is DFQATT and CDR2 is SNEGSKA (reference sequence). V gave up 1 base and J gave up 5 bases; unmatched junction bases: 11. The CDR3 DNA reads TGCAGTGCTAGAGCTCCTATACAGGGGGCCGGGACTGAAGCTTTCTTT. This translates into CSARAPIQGAGTEAFF.

This clonotype came up a few times. The V and J genes are TRBV12-3 or TRBV12-4 and TRBJ2-7; 8 bases fit TRBD2. V shed 3 bases, J shed 7 bases, and the junction held 5 bases outside the gene matches. The length of the CDR3 is 13 residues. The CDR3 region has the DNA TGTGCCAGCAGTTTCGGGGGGGCTCGAGAGCAGTACGTC. As protein: CASSFGGAREQYV.

The table lists this clonotype with many counts. The genes are TRBV27 and TRBJ2-2; D is unresolved. Trimming left V 5 bases short and J 5 bases short, with 6 bases between. This CDR3 region has 12 residues. The germline CDR1 and CDR2 sequences are MNHEY and SMNVEV (reference sequence). The CDR3 region has the DNA TGTGCCAGCAGTCTCCCTACCGGGGAGCTGTTTTTT. Translated: CASSLPTGELFF.

This chain joins TRBV11-2 and TRBJ2-1, with D perhaps assigned TRBD1 or TRBD2 (5 bases each). Trimming cost V 1 base and J 0 bases, with 13 bases left between them. This CDR3 spans 17 amino acids. Germline loops: CDR1 SGHAT, CDR2 FQNNGV. This chain's CDR3 is CASSLVWGTSSYNEQFF. CDR3 coding DNA: TGTGCCAGCAGCTTAGTATGGGGGACCAGCTCCTACAATGAGCAGTTCTTC.

This clonotype was observed at least ten times. The rearrangement joins TRBV5-1 to TRBJ2-5; D is perhaps TRBD1 (6 bases). The length of the CDR3 is 13 residues. CDR1 and CDR2 from the germline V gene are SGHRS and YFSETQ. Deletions cut 6 bases from V and 1 base from J, with 10 bases between. CDR3 sequence (DNA): TGCGCCAGCAATGGACAGATCCAAGAGACCCAGTACTTC. Encoded protein: CASNGQIQETQYF.

This clonotype was detected only a few times. V gene TRBV7-2 combines with J gene TRBJ2-6, with D possibly TRBD1 on 6 matching bases. In germline, CDR1 is SGHTA, CDR2 FQGNSA. V shed 1 base and J shed 0 bases, with 10 bases lying between them. CDR3 length equals 17 residues. The CDR3 bases are TGTGCCAGCAGCTTAGGGGACACCCGCTCTGGGGCCAACGTCCTGACTTTC. Translation gives CASSLGDTRSGANVLTF.

The chain employs TRBV20-1 and TRBJ2-5; possibly TRBD2 for D (7 bases). Looked up from germline, CDR1 is DFQATT and CDR2 is SNEGSKA (reference sequence). The CDR3 totals 13 residues. Trimming stripped 5 bases from V and 6 bases from J, with 16 bases between. CDR3 in DNA: TGCAGTGCTGGGGGGGGGGCCATTAAGACCCAGTACTTC. It specifies CSAGGGAIKTQYF.

This clonotype turned up a few times. V gene TRBV4-3 combines with J gene TRBJ1-5, with no clear D. The CDR3 extends over 17 amino acids. The germline V gene has CDR1 LGHNA and CDR2 YSLEER. Trimming took 1 base from V and 5 from J, leaving 18 bases between them. This CDR3 reads CASSQAVARTFHQPQHF. The CDR3 DNA reads TGCGCCAGCAGCCAAGCCGTAGCCAGGACTTTCCATCAGCCCCAGCATTTT.

This clonotype was seen repeatedly, ten times or more. The V and J genes are TRBV6-2 or TRBV6-3 and TRBJ2-5, with D perhaps matching TRBD1 or TRBD2 (5 bases each). Germline lookup yields CDR1 MNHEY and CDR2 SVGEGT. The CDR3 spans 14 residues. Trimming cost V 3 bases and J 2 bases, with 10 bases left between them. CDR3 region: CASSYGWGQETQYF. In DNA, the CDR3 is TGTGCCAGCAGTTATGGATGGGGGCAAGAGACCCAGTACTTC.

The gene calls are TRBV12-3 or TRBV12-4 and TRBJ1-5; 11 bases align to TRBD1. V was clipped by 5 bases and J by 9 bases; unmatched bases: 9. The CDR3 has 15 amino acids. The CDR3 DNA reads TGTGCCAGCAGTCTCTTTGGGACAGGGGGAGGGCCCCAGCATTTT. Translating gives CASSLFGTGGGPQHF.

This chain joins TRBV20-1 and TRBJ1-4; D possibly corresponds to TRBD1 (5 bases). CDR1 is DFQATT, CDR2 SNEGSKA, per germline (reference sequence). This CDR3 contains 12 residues. Trimming left V 5 bases short and J 8 bases short, with 12 bases between. The CDR3 loop reads CSARTWGEKLFF. CDR3 DNA: TGCAGTGCTCGTACTTGGGGGGAAAAACTGTTTTTT.

The genes are TRBV20-1 and TRBJ2-5; D is perhaps TRBD1 (5 bases). The CDR3 extends over 15 amino acids. The V and J ends lost 1 base and 0 bases respectively, with 12 bases between them. Germline V gene data show CDR1 as DFQATT and CDR2 as SNEGSKA (reference sequence). CDR3 protein: CSARGGGDYQETQYF. CDR3 DNA: TGCAGTGCTAGAGGGGGCGGTGATTACCAAGAGACCCAGTACTTC.

This chain connects TRBV29-1 to TRBJ1-1, with D unclear. Per germline, CDR1 SQVTM and CDR2 ANQGSEA. This CDR3 contains 15 residues. The ends were cut back, 6 bases at V and 2 bases at J, with 19 bases in the middle. The CDR3 sequence: CSVAGRQDLNTEAFF. For the CDR3, the DNA is TGCAGCGTGGCGGGTCGGCAGGACCTCAACACTGAAGCTTTCTTT.

This clonotype came up a few times. This chain connects TRBV12-3 or TRBV12-4 to TRBJ2-7, with D hard to call. The CDR3 is 12 amino acids. V lost 5 bases to trimming and J lost 3 bases, with 8 bases between them. The CDR3 DNA sequence: TGTGCCAGCAGTCAGACCCACTACGAGCAGTACTTC. Residues: CASSQTHYEQYF.

This clonotype was counted many times. The chain links TRBV4-1 to TRBJ2-2; TRBD1 aligns across 7 bases. CDR1 is MGHRA, CDR2 YSYEKL, per germline. Germline trimming cut 5 bases from V and 4 bases from J; bases unmatched to any gene: 7. The CDR3 is 15 residues long. CDR3 nucleotides: TGCGCCAGCAGCTTAGACAGGGTTGGCACCGGGGAGCTGTTTTTT. Protein: CASSLDRVGTGELFF.

This clonotype turned up a few times. The genes are TRBV28 and TRBJ2-5; 7 bases are a match to TRBD1. V shed 9 bases, J shed 6 bases, and the junction held 4 bases outside the gene matches. The CDR3 sequence is 11 residues long. Germline lookup yields CDR1 MDHEN and CDR2 SYDVKM. This CDR3 reads CASGTEQTQYF. As DNA, the CDR3 is TGTGCCAGTGGGACAGAGCAGACCCAGTACTTC.

The V and J genes are TRBV11-2 and TRBJ2-1, with TRBD2 identical over 13 bases. The germline CDR1 and CDR2 sequences are SGHAT and FQNNGV. The CDR3 sequence is 15 residues long. The V gene end was trimmed by 6 bases and the J gene end by 8 bases; junction bases not matched to a gene: 7. CDR3 nucleotides: TGTGCCAGCAGGGGACTAGCGGGGCCTGGGGATGAGCAGTTCTTC. It yields the protein CASRGLAGPGDEQFF.

The chain employs TRBV28 and TRBJ2-7; 9 positions match TRBD1. With 4 bases clipped from V and 2 bases from J, the junction kept 9 bases outside the gene matches. Looked up from germline, CDR1 is MDHEN and CDR2 is SYDVKM. This CDR3 contains 16 residues. The CDR3 reads CASSSTGQGIPYEQYV. DNA of the CDR3: TGTGCCAGCAGTTCAACGGGACAGGGAATACCCTACGAGCAGTACGTC.

This clonotype appeared a few times. The genes are TRBV5-1 and TRBJ2-7; 8 positions agree with TRBD1. Trimming removed 4 bases from V and 2 bases from J; junction bases left unmatched: 5. Per germline, CDR1 SGHRS and CDR2 YFSETQ. The CDR3 spans 14 residues. The DNA for the CDR3 is TGCGCCAGCAGCGCGGGACAGGCCGCCTACGAGCAGTACTTC. Translated: CASSAGQAAYEQYF.

The rearrangement joins TRBV29-1 to TRBJ2-5, with TRBD2 matching 7 bases. With V trimmed by 3 bases and J by 2 bases, 3 bases remained unmatched. Per germline, CDR1 SQVTM and CDR2 ANQGSEA. CDR3 length: 13 amino acids. Here the CDR3 reads CSVETSSQETQYF. CDR3 sequence (DNA): TGCAGCGTTGAGACTAGCTCTCAAGAGACCCAGTACTTC.

The CDR3 sequence is CSARLAAGAKNIQYF. The DNA of the CDR3 is TGCAGTGCTCGGCTGGCGGCGGGGGCCAAAAACATTCAGTACTTC. The V and J genes are TRBV20-1 and TRBJ2-4; weak D call: TRBD2 (6 bases). V lost 5 bases to trimming and J lost 1 base, with 15 bases between them. The length of the CDR3 is 15 residues. Germline values: CDR1 DFQATT, CDR2 SNEGSKA (reference sequence).